Listed below are T cell receptor beta chains from one sample, sequenced in a study of shared clonotypes between healthy human individuals. Produced via immunoSEQ multiplex PCR; TCRdb's table is partial and in-frame only. There are a few hundred thousand clones in the sample; roughly 97% occur only once, and 0.045% to 0.07% lies in the top ten. The sample was naive CD4+ T cells sorted from blood. These receptors were collected from a woman in her twenties or thirties in good health. Each CDR3 is given with its conserved first and last residue. A D gene is named only where the DNA matches it firmly. Size values are once, few and many counts, or a class for expanded clones, and some rows have none.

>TRBJ1-2|NA|TRBV6-5|NA
TGTGCCAGCACCAACGGGCCCAAAGCCCTCTATGGCTACACCTTC
CASTNGPKALYGYTF
>TRBJ1-2|TRBD1|TRBV28|NA
TGTGCCAGCAGTAGACAGGGGAACTATGGCTACACCTTC
CASSRQGNYGYTF
>TRBJ2-7|TRBD2|TRBV28|NA
TGTGCCAGCAGTAAACGACTAGCGGGTTACGAGCAGTACTTC
CASSKRLAGYEQYF
>TRBJ2-1|NA|TRBV19|NA
TGTGCCAGTAGTACCTCGGGAGGAGGGGGCAATGAGCAGTTCTTC
CASSTSGGGGNEQFF
>TRBJ2-3|NA|TRBV7-2|NA
TGTGCCAGCAGCCTTACAGAGCCGCAAGATACGCAGTATTTT
CASSLTEPQDTQYF
>TRBJ2-7|TRBD1|TRBV5-1|NA
TGCGCCAGCAGCTTCGACAGGGGCTCCTACGAGCAGTACTTC
CASSFDRGSYEQYF
>TRBJ1-5|NA|TRBV5-8|NA
TGTGCCAGCGGGGGTGGCCCCCGATCTAATCAGCCCCAGCATTTT
CASGGGPRSNQPQHF
>TRBJ1-1|NA|TRBV29-1|NA
TGCAGCGCCGTCGCAGTATGGGGAGACACTGAAGCTTTCTTT
CSAVAVWGDTEAFF
>TRBJ2-1|TRBD2|TRBV15|NA
TGTGCCACCAGCAGAGCCGGGACTAGCGGGAGGAATGAGCAGTTCTTC
CATSRAGTSGRNEQFF
>TRBJ1-2|TRBD1|TRBV6-6|NA
TGTGCCAGCAGGTACCCGGGACAGGGTGAACATGGCTACACCTTC
CASRYPGQGEHGYTF
>TRBJ2-4|NA|TRBV7-9|NA
TGTGCCAGCAGCGGTCCTGTAGCCAAAAACATTCAGTACTTC
CASSGPVAKNIQYF
>TRBJ1-3|NA|TRBV28|NA
TGTGCCAGCAGTTTGAACTACCTTAGGGCCTTCCTCACCGTGACTGGAAACACCATATATTTT
CASSLNYLRAFLTVTGNTIYF
>TRBJ1-3|NA|TRBV28|NA
TGTGCCAGCAGTTTCCAGAGCTCTGGAAACACCATATATTTT
CASSFQSSGNTIYF
>TRBJ1-5|NA|TRBV19|NA
TGTGCCAGTAGTATCTCAGGAAATCAGCCCCAGCATTTT
CASSISGNQPQHF
>TRBJ2-6|TRBD2|TRBV4-1|NA
TGCGCCAGCAGCCAAGATAACGGGGGGGCTGGGGCCAACGTCCTGACTTTC
CASSQDNGGAGANVLTF
>TRBJ1-1|NA|TRBV30|once
TGTGCCTGGGCCGGGGCCGCAGAAGCTTTCTTT
CAWAGAAEAFF
>TRBJ1-5|NA|TRBV5-6|NA
TGTGCCAGCAGCTTGGGGCGTAGGGGTCAGCCCCAGCATTTT
CASSLGRRGQPQHF
>TRBJ1-5|NA|TRBV6-1|NA
TGTGCCAGCAGCAAAGGGTTCAACAATCAGCCCCAGCATTTT
CASSKGFNNQPQHF
>TRBJ2-1|TRBD2|TRBV19|NA
TGTGCCAGTAGTATTTCTAGCGGGATATACAATGAGCAGTTCTTC
CASSISSGIYNEQFF
>TRBJ1-5|NA|TRBV11-2|NA
TGTGCCAGCAGCTTAGCAGAGGACCAGCCCCAGCATTTT
CASSLAEDQPQHF
>TRBJ2-5|NA|TRBV4-1|once
TGCGCCAGCAGCCAATACTCGACAGAAGAGACCCAGTACTTC
CASSQYSTEETQYF
>TRBJ2-5|TRBD1|TRBV5-1|NA
TGCGCCAGCAGCAACCGGGACAGGGACCAAGGGGAGACCCAGTACTTC
CASSNRDRDQGETQYF
>TRBJ2-7|NA|TRBV14|NA
TGTGCCAGCAGCCAACACAAGGAGAACGAGCAGTACTTC
CASSQHKENEQYF
>TRBJ1-5|TRBD1|TRBV18|NA
TGTGCCAGCTCACGGGACAGGAGCAATCAGCCCCAGCATTTT
CASSRDRSNQPQHF
>TRBJ1-1|NA|TRBV19|NA
TGTGCCAGTAGTATAGATAGGGGGGCCACTGAAGCTTTCTTT
CASSIDRGATEAFF
>TRBJ2-7|TRBD2|TRBV2|NA
TGTGCCAGCAGCCTAGCGGGTCGCCCCTACGAGCAGTACTTC
CASSLAGRPYEQYF
>TRBJ1-1|NA|TRBV5-1|NA
TGCGCCAGCAGCTTCTGGGAGAACACTGAAGCTTTCTTT
CASSFWENTEAFF
>TRBJ1-5|NA|TRBV6-1|once
TGTGCCAGCAGTGTGGCCCGGACGATCCCTAGCAATCAGCCCCAGCATTTT
CASSVARTIPSNQPQHF
>TRBJ1-5|NA|TRBV15|NA
TGTGCCACCAGGCGTGGGGAGGGGGGAGGTCAGCCCCAGCATTTT
CATRRGEGGGQPQHF
>TRBJ1-1|NA|TRBV9|NA
TGTGCCAGCAGCGTTACAGGGCAGAACACTGAAGCTTTCTTT
CASSVTGQNTEAFF
>TRBJ2-3|TRBD2|TRBV6-5|NA
TGTGCCAGCAGTTACACCCTAGCGGGAGTTCAAGATACGCAGTATTTT
CASSYTLAGVQDTQYF
>TRBJ1-5|NA|TRBV7-8|few
TGTGCCGGGGGGGGAAATCAGCCCCAGCATTTT
CAGGGNQPQHF
>TRBJ2-5|NA|TRBV7-9|NA
TGTGCCAGCAGCATAGCAGGGGTAGAGACCCAGTACTTC
CASSIAGVETQYF
>TRBJ2-7|NA|TRBV20-1|NA
TGCAGTGCTAATGTTCGCTACGAGCAGTACTTC
CSANVRYEQYF
>TRBJ1-2|NA|TRBV18|NA
TGTGCCAGCTCACCACTCCCTGAAAACTATGGCTACACCTTC
CASSPLPENYGYTF
>TRBJ1-1|TRBD1|TRBV27|NA
TGTGCCAGCGGGAGACAGGGGCGGAGGACTGAAGCTTTCTTT
CASGRQGRRTEAFF
>TRBJ2-6|NA|TRBV2|NA
TGTGCCGGACGCAGGGGCTCTGGGGCCAACGTCCTGACTTTC
CAGRRGSGANVLTF
>TRBJ2-1|TRBD2|TRBV29-1|NA
TGCAGCGTTAGCGGGAGTGTAAGGAATGAGCAGTTCTTC
CSVSGSVRNEQFF
>TRBJ2-7|NA|TRBV12-5|NA
TGTGCTAGTGGTTTGGTACTAACGGGCCAACTCCTACCCTACGAGCAGTACTTC
CASGLVLTGQLLPYEQYF
>TRBJ2-7|TRBD1|TRBV29-1|NA
TGCAGCGTAAACAGGGGCTACGAGCAGTACTTC
CSVNRGYEQYF
>TRBJ2-7|TRBD2|TRBV10-3|NA
TGTGCCATCAGAGGACTAGCGGGAGCCTACGAGCAGTACTTC
CAIRGLAGAYEQYF
>TRBJ2-6|NA|TRBV4-2|NA
TGTGCCAGCAGCCCATCGGGAGTATCCTCTGGGGCCAACGTCCTGACTTTC
CASSPSGVSSGANVLTF
>TRBJ2-7|NA|TRBV7-9|NA
TGTGCCAGCAGCCCAATACTGAGGGGTCCCTACGAGCAGTACTTC
CASSPILRGPYEQYF
>TRBJ1-3|NA|TRBV18|NA
TGTGCCAGCTCACCACCAGAGAGCTCTGGAAACACCATATATTTT
CASSPPESSGNTIYF
>TRBJ1-2|NA|TRBV6-1|NA
TGTGCCAGCAGTGGTGGTATGTCAGGCAAAACTAACTATGGCTACACCTTC
CASSGGMSGKTNYGYTF
>TRBJ1-2|TRBD1|TRBV7-6|NA
TGTGCCAGCAGCCGGGACAGGGATTACGGCTACACCTTC
CASSRDRDYGYTF
>TRBJ2-2|NA|TRBV19|NA
TGTGCCAGTAGACGGGACCTCTTAAAACGCCCCGGGGAGCTGTTTTTT
CASRRDLLKRPGELFF
>TRBJ2-7|TRBD2|TRBV5-1|NA
TGCGCCAGCAGCTCTAGCGGGAGGAGCTCCTACGAGCAGTACTTC
CASSSSGRSSYEQYF
>TRBJ2-7|TRBD1|TRBV23-1|NA
TGCGCCAGCAGTCAACGCCGACAGGGGGCGGGCGAGCAGTACTTC
CASSQRRQGAGEQYF
>TRBJ1-2|NA|TRBV25-1|NA
TGTGCCAGCAGTGAAGTGGGTAGGGCTAACTATGGCTACACCTTC
CASSEVGRANYGYTF
>TRBJ2-1|TRBD1|TRBV28|NA
TGTGCCAGCAGTTCCGGACAGGGGATCAATGAGCAGTTCTTC
CASSSGQGINEQFF
>TRBJ1-2|NA|TRBV5-8|NA
TGTGCCAGCACCCTGACAGGACCTAACTATGGCTACACCTTC
CASTLTGPNYGYTF
>TRBJ2-2|NA|TRBV2|NA
TGTGCCAGCGGCGAGGAGGCGGCCACCGGGGAGCTGTTTTTT
CASGEEAATGELFF
>TRBJ2-1|NA|TRBV28|NA
TGTGCCAGCAGTTTCCCCTACCTGGCTGGGACCTACAATGAGCAGTTCTTC
CASSFPYLAGTYNEQFF